The rows below give T cell receptor beta chains drawn from one sample of a study of blood T cells in healthy people across ages. Each CDR3 protein is one row after TCRdb ran MiXCR on the 5' RACE reads. The sample lists about a million distinct CDR3 sequences; more than 30% were seen once. The sample taken for sequencing was blood. These receptors all come from a man younger than 30 in good health. Both conserved end residues are part of each CDR3. A D gene is named only where the DNA matches it firmly.

v_call,d_call,j_call,cdr3_aa
TRBV6-6,-,TRBJ2-7,CASMLQGEQYF
TRBV6-1,-,TRBJ2-2,CASSVQLVRELFF
TRBV27,TRBD1,TRBJ2-2,CATRDRSTEELFF
TRBV2,-,TRBJ1-2,CASTQRETDNYGYTF
TRBV14,-,TRBJ1-1,CASSRLAHMNTEAFF
TRBV29-1,-,TRBJ2-1,CSPWTDYNEQFF
TRBV27,TRBD1,TRBJ1-4,CASSPLDRGRKLFF
TRBV14,-,TRBJ2-3,CASSQDRTSTDTQYF
TRBV6-2/TRBV6-3,-,TRBJ1-5,CATRRASDQPQHF
TRBV6-4,-,TRBJ2-1,CASSAKGSYNEQFF
TRBV7-2,-,TRBJ2-2,CASSLALTASGELFF
TRBV7-8,TRBD2,TRBJ2-1,CASSPGLAASKRHEQFF
TRBV20-1,TRBD2,TRBJ2-1,CSANLAGGRNEQFF
TRBV7-9,-,TRBJ1-2,CSSSGAAGYGYTF
TRBV4-3,-,TRBJ2-5,CASSHETDAEQYF
TRBV7-2,-,TRBJ2-5,CASSLVAVKETQYF
TRBV7-9,-,TRBJ2-1,CASSPNLGPGNEQFF
TRBV7-9,-,TRBJ1-1,CASTPTPMNTEAFF
TRBV7-9,TRBD2,TRBJ2-5,CASSLPGLRDQETQYF
TRBV5-1,-,TRBJ2-2,CASKSLGNTGELFF
TRBV7-9,-,TRBJ2-3,CASSGYHGSSTDTQYF
TRBV4-1,-,TRBJ1-5,CASSQDRGSGGNQPQHF
TRBV2,-,TRBJ1-4,CASSDLSATNEKLFF
TRBV6-5,TRBD1,TRBJ2-3,CDSRPRDRGGTDTQYF
TRBV2,-,TRBJ1-2,CASNYRDEQSYTF
TRBV6-1,-,TRBJ1-1,CASSEMSGNTEAFF
TRBV20-1,-,TRBJ2-3,CSARDSGESTDTQYF
TRBV7-9,-,TRBJ2-7,CASSTRLDRTPYEQYF
TRBV12-3/TRBV12-4,-,TRBJ1-5,CASSLDPGSPPNQPQHF
TRBV7-9,-,TRBJ1-1,CASSLVVLGHRMNTEAFF
TRBV12-3/TRBV12-4,-,TRBJ1-2,CASSLGYLPSPGYTF
TRBV5-1,TRBD1,TRBJ2-7,CASRLMKSTGPQPYEQYF
TRBV28,TRBD1,TRBJ1-6,CASSPAGTVISPLHF
TRBV12-3/TRBV12-4,TRBD1,TRBJ1-4,CASRQPPGTGAEKLFF
TRBV27,TRBD2,TRBJ2-3,CASSFWEGRKDTQYF
TRBV6-2/TRBV6-3,TRBD2,TRBJ2-5,CASRLGTSGGPKETQYF
TRBV29-1,TRBD1,TRBJ1-2,CSVVPSIQGLEGYTF
TRBV4-1,-,TRBJ1-6,CASSQRRGKVQVPYNSPLHF
TRBV7-2,-,TRBJ1-2,CASSKRQPYGYTF
TRBV11-2,-,TRBJ2-7,CASRQQPYEQYF
TRBV14,-,TRBJ2-3,CASSPNRVDTQYF